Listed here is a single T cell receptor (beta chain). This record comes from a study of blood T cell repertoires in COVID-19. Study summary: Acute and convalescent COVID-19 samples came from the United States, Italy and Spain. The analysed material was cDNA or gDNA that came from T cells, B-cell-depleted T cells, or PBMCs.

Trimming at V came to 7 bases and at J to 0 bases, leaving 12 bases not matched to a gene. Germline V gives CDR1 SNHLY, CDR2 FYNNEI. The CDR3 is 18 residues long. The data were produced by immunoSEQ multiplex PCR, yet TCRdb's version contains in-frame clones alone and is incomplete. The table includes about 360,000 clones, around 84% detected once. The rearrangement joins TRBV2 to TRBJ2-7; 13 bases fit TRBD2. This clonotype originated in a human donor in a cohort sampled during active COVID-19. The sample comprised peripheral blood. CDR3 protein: CASNPHRTSGGISYEQYF. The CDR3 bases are TGTGCCAGCAACCCCCACCGGACTAGCGGGGGAATCTCCTACGAGCAGTACTTC. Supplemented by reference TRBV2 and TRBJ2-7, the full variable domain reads EPEVTQTPSHQVTQMGQEVILRCVPISNHLYFYWYRQILGQKVEFLVSFYNNEISEKSEIFDDQFSVERPDGSNFTLKIRSTKLEDSAMYFCASNPHRTSGGISYEQYFGPGTRLTVT.